The text below deals with one T cell receptor beta chain. These data come from a study of CD8+ T cells in alopecia areata. Sequencing templates came from extracted RNA that was reverse transcribed into cDNA. The data were produced by immunoSEQ multiplex PCR, yet TCRdb's version contains in-frame clones alone and is incomplete. The top ten clones hold around 3.2% of a sample with 150,000 to 250,000 clones, roughly three fifths of them seen once. Treatment of the sample: oral pan-JAK inhibitor, 5-10 mg twice daily. With 2 bases removed from V and 4 bases from J, the gap between germline ends came to 12 bases. This CDR3 contains 15 residues. Per the germline V gene, CDR1 is MGHDK and CDR2 is SYGVNS.

The sequences come from CD4+ T cells sorted from blood, collected at week 4, from a patient treated with tofacitinib. The V gene is TRBV25-1, the J gene TRBJ2-1; unclear D gene. This clonotype was obtained from a human donor with alopecia areata. CDR3 region: CASSEMYRSYNEQFF. The CDR3 nucleotides are TGTGCCAGCAGTGAAATGTACAGATCTTACAATGAGCAGTTCTTC.